This TCR beta chain originates from a study of T cells after yellow fever vaccination. As for the study in general: Libraries from low-cell-number fractions were prepared with the SMART-Seq v4 Ultra Low Input RNA kit.

Findings and caveats of the study: Abundant clonotypes from the bulk population could have been carried over as contaminants into FACS-sorted repertoires. Most primary-vaccination clones reappeared after the booster (about 95% CD4, about 88% CD8).

Template switching by 5'RACE produced TCR cDNA, adding a universal primer site and UMIs. TCRdb passed the 5' RACE reads through MiXCR, listing each CDR3 protein once. The table includes 620,000 or so distinct CDR3 sequences, about 17% detected once. Per the germline V gene, CDR1 is PRHDT and CDR2 is FYEKMQ (reference sequence). Trimming removed 5 bases from V and 5 bases from J, with 9 bases in between. The CDR3 has 12 amino acids. The table lists this clonotype with many counts. Its antigen is unidentified. The sample was PBMCs, taken 4 to 5 days after the first yellow fever vaccination. J is TRBJ2-5 and V is TRBV13; perhaps TRBD1 as D (5 bases). This receptor was identified in a man between 18 and 35 years old who received the YFV17D yellow fever vaccine. Here the CDR3 DNA reads TGTGCCAGCAGCCCATACAGGGAGACCCAGTACTTC. This gives the protein CASSPYRETQYF.